This T cell receptor (beta chain) was profiled in a study of T-cell memory formation after mild COVID-19 (dated by TCRdb to the early 2020s). With regard to the full study: Most TCR sequence clusters were specific to one of the two donors. In two donors, T-cell clones that expanded and contracted after mild COVID-19 were followed by sequencing TCRalpha and TCRbeta repertoires longitudinally. Two young, previously healthy adult volunteers, one female and one male, were included in the cohort. Paper-wide results and their limitations: SARS-CoV-2 specificity of the second-wave clones peaking on day 37 was not confirmed. Contracting CD4+ clones turned up mainly in the CM and EM memory subsets, whereas EMRA was where CD8+ clones were enriched. The study included only a couple of mild cases, and larger cohorts that include severe cases with pre-infection samples were judged to be necessary. Balanced CD4/CD8 phenotypes were observed for clones contracting from day 15 to 85, whereas a bias towards CD4+ was observed for a second wave of clones expanding from day 15 to 37. Some responding clones were found in pre-infection memory, which suggests that pre-existing cross-reactive memory T cells took part in the SARS-CoV-2 response.

TCRdb shows the sequencer as Illumina NovaSeq 6000. TCRalpha and TCRbeta cDNA libraries were constructed by 5'RACE with constant-segment primers, with sample barcodes and unique molecular identifiers being introduced. RNA was extracted from every sample with Trizol reagent. Libraries were amplified in two PCR steps, with a second sample barcode and Illumina TruSeq adapters added in the second step. Libraries were sequenced on an Illumina NovaSeq with 2 x 150 bp paired-end reads. For the original study's pipeline: With migec v1.2.7, reads were demultiplexed and then collapsed into UMI-guided consensus sequences. Using mixcr v2.1.11, UMI consensuses were aligned to TRA and TRB V and J templates and then assembled into clonotypes. A clonotype was counted as expanded or contracted only if both edgeR and NoisET called the change significant, with noise models trained on biological replicates. edgeR calls used a false discovery rate-adjusted p below 0.01 and a log2 fold-change threshold of 1. As an exploratory analysis of dynamics, max-normalized trajectories of the 1000 most abundant clonotypes were examined with PCA combined with hierarchical clustering. Separately sequenced CD4+ and CD8+ repertoires were used to assign the CD4 or CD8 phenotype of responding clones. Clones were called with MiXCR by TCRdb after fastp trimmed the public reads at Q25, and only in-frame beta chains were retained. CDR3 protein sequences are deduplicated, and each keeps its most common genes and DNA. Here the V and J calls rest on TCRdb's processing, not on the authors' analysis. Counted in this sample were about 260,000 distinct CDR3 sequences; approximately 8.4% of them appeared once. Clones ranked in the top ten supply around a fifth of the sample.

PBMCs were isolated by Ficoll-Paque density gradient centrifugation. Counted from cysteine to phenylalanine, this CDR3 has 17 amino acids. Only the CDR3 portion is preserved as DNA: 51 bases, with reading frame beginning at the first base. V loses 6 bases of germline sequence and J loses 6 bases, and the interval between the two ends is 25 bases. Sequences MGHDK (CDR1) and SYGVNS (CDR2) are obtained from the germline V gene. Remarks on this clonotype: The specificity of this receptor is unknown. No much larger clone is present one base from it, and per-base qualities are unavailable.

Sequenced material: PBMCs or a T cell subset sorted from them (not recorded which). This chain is built from TRBV25-1 and TRBJ2-3; TRBD2 is a weak D gene call, 6 bases matching. This TCR came from a young man who had mild COVID-19 (a few samples of this study predate the infection). The sample titles of this study are shuffled in the database, so cell type and time point are left out; the donor was told from shared clones. DNA sequence: TGTGCCAGCAGCCCCGGGACTCATATGGGGTTTGGTGATACGCAGTATTTT. Its protein reads: CASSPGTHMGFGDTQYF.